This is a list of T cell receptor beta chains from one sample in a study of T cells in localized non-small cell lung cancer. TCRdb keeps only in-frame clones here, not all; method: immunoSEQ multiplex PCR. There are 130,000 or so clones in the sample; about 90% occur only once, and around 1.8% lies in the top ten. The sequences come from peripheral blood, collected before any cancer treatment. These receptors were obtained from a female donor older than 55 with stage I lung adenocarcinoma. The CDR3 runs from the conserved cysteine through the conserved F or W. D genes are given only for firm matches. Part of the rows lack a size; the others show once, few, many or a class for expanded clones.

d_call: NA
cdr3_length: 12
clone_size: NA
j_call: TRBJ2-3
v_call: TRBV6-5
cdr3_aa: CASARGTDTQYF
cdr3_nt: TGTGCCAGCGCTCGGGGGACAGATACGCAGTATTTT

d_call: NA
cdr3_length: 11
clone_size: NA
j_call: TRBJ2-1
v_call: TRBV29-1
cdr3_aa: CSAPGSREQFF
cdr3_nt: TGCAGCGCCCCCGGGTCCCGCGAGCAGTTCTTC

d_call: NA
cdr3_length: 15
clone_size: NA
j_call: TRBJ2-5
v_call: TRBV7-6
cdr3_aa: CASSLVPRVQETQYF
cdr3_nt: TGTGCCAGCAGCTTAGTCCCCCGAGTACAAGAGACCCAGTACTTC

d_call: NA
cdr3_length: 15
clone_size: NA
j_call: TRBJ2-4
v_call: TRBV19
cdr3_aa: CASSIEGEAKNIQYF
cdr3_nt: TGTGCCAGTAGTATAGAGGGGGAGGCCAAAAACATTCAGTACTTC

d_call: NA
cdr3_length: 16
clone_size: NA
j_call: TRBJ1-1
v_call: TRBV6-6
cdr3_aa: CASSDSATLEVTEAFF
cdr3_nt: TGTGCCAGCAGCGACAGTGCCACATTGGAGGTCACTGAAGCTTTCTTT

d_call: NA
cdr3_length: 12
clone_size: NA
j_call: TRBJ2-5
v_call: TRBV30
cdr3_aa: CAWSDRWETQYF
cdr3_nt: TGTGCCTGGAGTGATAGGTGGGAGACCCAGTACTTC

d_call: NA
cdr3_length: 16
clone_size: NA
j_call: TRBJ1-1
v_call: TRBV4-1
cdr3_aa: CASRTRPQMLNTEAFF
cdr3_nt: TGCGCCAGCAGGACCAGACCCCAGATGCTAAACACTGAAGCTTTCTTT

d_call: TRBD1
cdr3_length: 14
clone_size: NA
j_call: TRBJ2-7
v_call: TRBV10-3
cdr3_aa: CAINRDRGTYEQYF
cdr3_nt: TGTGCCATTAACCGGGACAGGGGGACCTACGAGCAGTACTTC

d_call: NA
cdr3_length: 15
clone_size: NA
j_call: TRBJ1-2
v_call: TRBV28
cdr3_aa: CASSSSPGGGYGYTF
cdr3_nt: TGTGCCAGCAGTAGCTCCCCGGGGGGGGGCTATGGCTACACCTTC

d_call: TRBD2
cdr3_length: 15
clone_size: few
j_call: TRBJ2-1
v_call: TRBV19
cdr3_aa: CASTRGLAGIGEQFF
cdr3_nt: TGTGCCAGTACCAGAGGACTAGCGGGAATAGGTGAGCAGTTCTTC

d_call: NA
cdr3_length: 14
clone_size: NA
j_call: TRBJ1-5
v_call: TRBV28
cdr3_aa: CASSLLAGTQPQHF
cdr3_nt: TGTGCCAGCAGTTTATTGGCAGGGACCCAGCCCCAGCATTTT

d_call: TRBD2
cdr3_length: 13
clone_size: NA
j_call: TRBJ2-1
v_call: TRBV4-1
cdr3_aa: CASSSSLAGEQFF
cdr3_nt: TGCGCCAGCTCGAGCTCACTAGCGGGAGAGCAGTTCTTC

d_call: NA
cdr3_length: 13
clone_size: NA
j_call: TRBJ1-2
v_call: TRBV7-2
cdr3_aa: CASSPRQNYGYTF
cdr3_nt: TGTGCCAGCAGCCCCAGACAGAACTATGGCTACACCTTC

d_call: NA
cdr3_length: 15
clone_size: NA
j_call: TRBJ2-2
v_call: TRBV5-1
cdr3_aa: CASSLSDRRTGELFF
cdr3_nt: TGCGCCAGCAGCCTGAGCGACCGGAGGACCGGGGAGCTGTTTTTT

d_call: NA
cdr3_length: 13
clone_size: once
j_call: TRBJ2-1
v_call: TRBV6-5
cdr3_aa: CASSYSQFNEQFF
cdr3_nt: TGTGCCAGCAGTTACTCCCAGTTCAATGAGCAGTTCTTC

d_call: NA
cdr3_length: 15
clone_size: NA
j_call: TRBJ2-1
v_call: TRBV11-2
cdr3_aa: CASSLGGKPYNEQFF
cdr3_nt: TGTGCCAGCAGCTTAGGCGGGAAGCCTTACAATGAGCAGTTCTTC

d_call: NA
cdr3_length: 13
clone_size: NA
j_call: TRBJ2-7
v_call: TRBV19
cdr3_aa: CASSLNTGYEQYF
cdr3_nt: TGTGCCAGTAGCCTTAACACTGGTTACGAGCAGTACTTC

d_call: TRBD1
cdr3_length: 15
clone_size: NA
j_call: TRBJ1-5
v_call: TRBV5-8
cdr3_aa: CASSTGTDSNQPQHF
cdr3_nt: TGTGCCAGCAGCACGGGGACAGATAGCAATCAGCCCCAGCATTTT

d_call: NA
cdr3_length: 15
clone_size: NA
j_call: TRBJ1-5
v_call: TRBV21-1
cdr3_aa: CASSARHINNQPQHF
cdr3_nt: TGTGCCAGCAGCGCGAGGCACATAAACAATCAGCCCCAGCATTTT

d_call: TRBD1
cdr3_length: 17
clone_size: NA
j_call: TRBJ1-5
v_call: TRBV28
cdr3_aa: CASSRSPGTGVNQPQHF
cdr3_nt: TGTGCCAGCAGCCGTTCACCCGGGACAGGGGTAAATCAGCCCCAGCATTTT

d_call: TRBD1
cdr3_length: 18
clone_size: NA
j_call: TRBJ1-4
v_call: TRBV2
cdr3_aa: CASSVLFILGQQNEKLFF
cdr3_nt: TGTGCCAGCAGTGTTCTGTTTATTTTGGGACAGCAGAATGAAAAACTGTTTTTT

d_call: NA
cdr3_length: 14
clone_size: NA
j_call: TRBJ1-5
v_call: TRBV5-5
cdr3_aa: CASSLGAENQPQHF
cdr3_nt: TGTGCCAGCAGCTTGGGGGCGGAAAATCAGCCCCAGCATTTT

d_call: NA
cdr3_length: 11
clone_size: NA
j_call: TRBJ2-1
v_call: TRBV19
cdr3_aa: CASSILYEQFF
cdr3_nt: TGTGCCAGTAGTATCTTATATGAGCAGTTCTTC

d_call: NA
cdr3_length: 12
clone_size: NA
j_call: TRBJ1-1
v_call: TRBV7-9
cdr3_aa: CASRYANTEAFF
cdr3_nt: TGTGCCAGCAGGTACGCAAACACTGAAGCTTTCTTT

d_call: NA
cdr3_length: 14
clone_size: NA
j_call: TRBJ2-6
v_call: TRBV27
cdr3_aa: CASRAWGTANVLTF
cdr3_nt: TGTGCCAGCCGTGCCTGGGGTACGGCCAACGTCCTGACTTTC

d_call: NA
cdr3_length: 16
clone_size: NA
j_call: TRBJ2-3
v_call: TRBV6-4
cdr3_aa: CASSREGYGSLDTQYF
cdr3_nt: TGTGCCAGCAGCCGAGAGGGATACGGGTCATTAGATACGCAGTATTTT

d_call: NA
cdr3_length: 13
clone_size: NA
j_call: TRBJ1-1
v_call: TRBV4-1
cdr3_aa: CASSQPLNTEAFF
cdr3_nt: TGCGCCAGCAGCCAACCCTTGAACACTGAAGCTTTCTTT

d_call: NA
cdr3_length: 16
clone_size: once
j_call: TRBJ2-1
v_call: TRBV30
cdr3_aa: CARGYGGTNSYNEQFF
cdr3_nt: TGTGCCAGGGGCTATGGCGGGACCAACTCCTACAATGAGCAGTTCTTC

d_call: TRBD2
cdr3_length: 16
clone_size: NA
j_call: TRBJ2-3
v_call: TRBV15
cdr3_aa: CATSRVGLGGADTQYF
cdr3_nt: TGTGCCACCAGCAGAGTGGGACTAGGCGGCGCAGATACGCAGTATTTT

d_call: TRBD1
cdr3_length: 15
clone_size: once
j_call: TRBJ2-1
v_call: TRBV6-6
cdr3_aa: CASSLGQGSANEQFF
cdr3_nt: TGTGCCAGCAGTTTGGGACAGGGGTCGGCCAATGAGCAGTTCTTC

d_call: TRBD2
cdr3_length: 15
clone_size: NA
j_call: TRBJ2-3
v_call: TRBV6-1
cdr3_aa: CASTRTSGGTDTQYF
cdr3_nt: TGTGCCAGTACTAGGACTAGCGGAGGCACAGATACGCAGTATTTT

d_call: TRBD2
cdr3_length: 16
clone_size: few
j_call: TRBJ2-5
v_call: TRBV5-5
cdr3_aa: CASSEGGTSRSETQYF
cdr3_nt: TGTGCCAGCAGCGAGGGTGGGACTAGTAGGTCAGAGACCCAGTACTTC